The entry below gives a single T cell receptor beta chain sequence along with its context. This table comes from immunoSEQ multiplex PCR, and its TCRdb copy is limited to in-frame clones, with some not included. The data show roughly 300,000 clones, around 86% seen once. Germline assignment: CDR1 GTSNPN and CDR2 SVGIG (reference sequence). V was shortened by 2 bases and J by 3 bases, with 7 bases between the two germline ends. CDR3 length equals 12 residues. Study members were between about 18 and 95 years old and lived in fewer than 30 US regions. Cohorts were assigned according to the clinical history that participants reported. These data are taken from a study of blood T cell repertoires in COVID-19. Study background: Acute-phase and convalescent COVID-19 samples originated in the United States, Italy and Spain.

The TCR was taken from a man younger than 40 who had recovered from COVID-19. Source material: PBMCs or T cells enriched from blood (not recorded which). This chain uses TRBV30 with TRBJ1-2, with D possibly TRBD1 on 6 matching bases. The CDR3 DNA follows: TGTGCCTGGAGTAGGACAGACTATGGCTACACCTTC. Translated: CAWSRTDYGYTF. The full variable domain, completed using reference TRBV30 and TRBJ1-2, is SQTIHQWPATLVQPVGSPLSLECTVEGTSNPNLYWYRQAAGRGLQLLFYSVGIGQISSEVPQNLSASRPQDRQFILSSKKLLLSDSGFYLCAWSRTDYGYTFGSGTRLTVV.